The source of this TCR beta chain is a study of T-cell reconstitution after alpha-beta-depleted transplantation in children (dated by TCRdb to about 2016). About the investigation overall: T-cell immune reconstitution after TCRalphabeta/CD19-depleted allogeneic hematopoietic cell transplantation in children was quantitatively tracked in the study by means of TCR repertoire profiling.

Per the publication, the treatment or condition label means: allogeneic hematopoietic cell transplantation with graft depleted of TCRalphabeta T cells and CD19 B cells. The transplant recipients were children given TCRalphabeta/CD19-depleted allogeneic hematopoietic cell grafts. What the work shows at the level of the full study, not this receptor alone: The high TCRbeta diversity at day 60 in some patients was ascribed to recipient T cells and intrathymic progenitors that had survived conditioning. Apparently early alphabetaT-cell count recovery about two months after transplant reportedly relied on only several hundred rapidly expanded clones derived from non-depleted graft cells. Over subsequent months, a decline in hyperexpanded clone frequencies was noted, and after one year, T-cell counts and TCRbeta diversity were mostly ascribed to newly produced T cells.

In regard to this clonotype: The antigen it binds to is not known. Base qualities are missing; no much larger clone stands one base away.

CDR3 length: 16 amino acids, cysteine to phenylalanine. Only the CDR3 part of the read is kept: 48 bases, read in frame from the first base. The V and J ends are trimmed by 6 bases and 2 bases, leaving 19 bases between them. Taken from the germline V gene, the CDR1 and CDR2 loops are MDHEN and SYDVKM. The method behind the library was PCR. Instrument on record: Illumina HiSeq 2500. Molecular barcoding was employed in the preparation of TCR libraries, with unique molecular identifiers being used to normalize TCRbeta repertoire quantification. Through fastp at Q25 and MiXCR, TCRdb rebuilt clones from the public reads, retaining in-frame beta chains. Every entry covers one CDR3 protein and lists the most common genes and DNA from its rows. Counted in this sample were a few hundred thousand distinct CDR3 sequences; 43% of them appeared once. The ten largest clonotypes hold under 35% of the sample.

This sample comprised PBMCs, obtained before TCRalphabeta/CD19-depleted stem cell transplant. The chain is made from TRBV28 and TRBJ2-5; the D region possibly corresponds to TRBD1 (6 bases align). The receptor was isolated from a girl aged 2-10 years with aplastic anemia, due to receive a stem cell transplant. The CDR3 reads CASRSGTPGAQETQYF. The DNA reads as follows: TGTGCCAGCAGATCCGGGACACCAGGGGCACAAGAGACCCAGTACTTC.